The source of this T cell receptor (beta chain) is a study of cytomegalovirus exposure and HLA in healthy donors. Regarding the study as a whole: A later analysis associated 16,951 TCR beta sequences with HLA alleles at a 0.05 false discovery rate.

This PCR relied on a set of 60 Vbeta primers and 13 Jbeta primers. The assay was immunoSEQ multiplex PCR, and TCRdb's table has in-frame clones only and misses some. Of under 150,000 clones in the sample, around 72% were seen once. This clone was recorded a few times. Its antigen is currently unknown. The sequence was obtained from a human donor in good health. Sequencing was carried out using PBMCs.

Here the CDR3 DNA reads TGTGCCAGCAGGAGGGGGACAGGGAATTCACCCCTCCACTTT. Protein sequence: CASRRGTGNSPLHF. The gene calls are TRBV6-5 and TRBJ1-6; 9 bases line up with TRBD1. The V segment lost 6 bases and the J segment 7 bases; nucleotides outside the gene matches: 4. This CDR3 spans 14 amino acids. The V gene's germline CDR1 is MNHEY and CDR2 SVGAGI.